The sequence of this TCR beta chain was determined in a study of monozygotic twins with inflammatory bowel disease. With eight separate reactions per sample, the authors made cDNA. No DNA is given; TCRdb re-called the 5' RACE reads and lists each CDR3 protein once. The sample table sets out some 150,000 distinct CDR3 sequences. The length of the CDR3 is 14 residues. CDR1 is SGHRS, CDR2 YFSETQ, per germline. This TCR was sampled from a human donor with ulcerative colitis or Crohn's disease, or a healthy co-twin of an affected twin (not recorded which). Source material: blood. The chain uses TRBV5-1 and TRBJ2-1. Here the CDR3 reads CASSRVAVMNEQFF.